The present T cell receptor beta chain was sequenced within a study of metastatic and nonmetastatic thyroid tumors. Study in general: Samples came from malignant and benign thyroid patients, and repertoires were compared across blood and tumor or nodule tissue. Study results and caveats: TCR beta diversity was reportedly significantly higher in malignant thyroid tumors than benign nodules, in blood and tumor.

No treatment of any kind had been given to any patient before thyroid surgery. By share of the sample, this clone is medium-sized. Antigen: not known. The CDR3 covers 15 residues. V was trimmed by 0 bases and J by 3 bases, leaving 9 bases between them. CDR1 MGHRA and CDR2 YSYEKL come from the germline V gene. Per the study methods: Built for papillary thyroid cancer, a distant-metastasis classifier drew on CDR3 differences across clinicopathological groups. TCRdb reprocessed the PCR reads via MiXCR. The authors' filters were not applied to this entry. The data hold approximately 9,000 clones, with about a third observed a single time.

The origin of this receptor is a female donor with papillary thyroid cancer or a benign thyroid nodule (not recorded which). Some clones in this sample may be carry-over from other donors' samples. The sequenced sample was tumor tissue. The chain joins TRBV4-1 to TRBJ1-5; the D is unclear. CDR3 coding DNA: TGCGCCAGCAGCCAAGATAGGAGGGACAATCAGCCCCAGCATTTT. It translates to CASSQDRRDNQPQHF.